The present TCR beta chain was sequenced within a study of blood T cell repertoires in COVID-19. Study context: From T cells, B-cell-depleted T cells, or PBMCs came the material, which was cDNA or gDNA.

The V end was cut by 3 bases, the J end by 3 bases, with 9 bases between. CDR3 length equals 13 residues. Germline CDR1 reads LNHDA; CDR2 reads SQIVND (reference sequence). TCRdb keeps only in-frame clones here, not all; method: immunoSEQ multiplex PCR. Seen here are roughly 100,000 clones, roughly 85% observed once, and the top ten hold 15%. This TCR was recovered from an elderly woman with acute or convalescent COVID-19. The chain carries TRBV19 and TRBJ2-7, with D perhaps TRBD2 (5 bases). The sequencing sample was made of peripheral blood. The DNA of the CDR3 is TGTGCCAGTAGTATGGGGAGAAGCTACGAGCAGTACTTC. Its translation: CASSMGRSYEQYF.